This TCR beta chain was recorded in a study of cytomegalovirus exposure and HLA in healthy donors. Whole-study context: A prior analysis found roughly 110 million unique TCR beta sequences from around 200 million T cells.

The study ran its PCR with 60 Vbeta and 13 Jbeta primers. The data were produced by immunoSEQ multiplex PCR, yet TCRdb's version contains in-frame clones alone and is incomplete. The repertoire consists of roughly 160,000 clones, with more than 65% occurring once and the leading ten covering 0.95% to 1.5%. Findings and limits, study-wide: Versus the approximately 670-donor mean, an Asian-associated ancestry cluster reportedly showed fewer N-insertions in a later analysis. Cytomegalovirus-associated status was assigned to 164 TCR beta chains. The likely explanation for a cluster of highly shared sequence variants was sequencing artifact.

In its sample, this clone was seen a few times. Its antigen is unidentified. Germline V gene sequence: CDR1 SGHTA, CDR2 FQGNSA. V was cut by 2 bases and J by 1 base, with 13 bases left in between. This CDR3 has 16 amino acids. The TCR comes from a woman aged 45-65 years in good health and CMV-seronegative. Sample: PBMCs. This chain links TRBV7-2 with TRBJ2-3, with D perhaps TRBD2 (6 bases). CDR3 sequence reads: CASSLMVRERTDTQYF. The CDR3 DNA sequence: TGTGCCAGCAGCTTAATGGTCCGGGAGCGCACAGATACGCAGTATTTT. Filled out from reference TRBV7-2 and TRBJ2-3, the complete variable domain reads GAGVSQSPSNKVTEKGKDVELRCDPISGHTALYWYRQSLGQGLEFLIYFQGNSAPDKSGLPSDRFSAERTGGSVSTLTIQRTQQEDSAVYLCASSLMVRERTDTQYFGPGTRLTVL.